This TCR beta chain was identified in a study of T-cell memory formation after mild COVID-19. Looking at the study overall: Largely, TCR clusters stayed within a single donor.

This clonotype was detected ten times or more. Its antigen is unidentified. TCRdb re-derived calls from the 5' RACE reads in MiXCR, one entry per CDR3 protein. Among about 340,000 distinct CDR3 sequences listed, around a sixth were seen once. Study observations and caveats: Mainly in CM and EM were contracting CD4+ clones; CD8+ were in EMRA. Among clones peaking at day 37 in the second wave, SARS-CoV-2 specificity remained unconfirmed.

V shed 0 bases and J shed 7 bases, with 12 bases lying between them. From germline, CDR1 is SGHTA and CDR2 FQGNSA. The CDR3 totals 15 residues. This chain uses TRBV7-2 with TRBJ1-4; weak D call: TRBD1 (5 bases). This clonotype was obtained from a man between 18 and 29 years old who had mild COVID-19 (a few samples of this study predate the infection). Cell type and time point are not known. The source material was PBMCs or a T cell subset sorted from them (not recorded which). The CDR3 nucleotides are TGTGCCAGCAGCTTAGCCCGGGGGTCGGGTGAAAAACTGTTTTTT. This codes for CASSLARGSGEKLFF.